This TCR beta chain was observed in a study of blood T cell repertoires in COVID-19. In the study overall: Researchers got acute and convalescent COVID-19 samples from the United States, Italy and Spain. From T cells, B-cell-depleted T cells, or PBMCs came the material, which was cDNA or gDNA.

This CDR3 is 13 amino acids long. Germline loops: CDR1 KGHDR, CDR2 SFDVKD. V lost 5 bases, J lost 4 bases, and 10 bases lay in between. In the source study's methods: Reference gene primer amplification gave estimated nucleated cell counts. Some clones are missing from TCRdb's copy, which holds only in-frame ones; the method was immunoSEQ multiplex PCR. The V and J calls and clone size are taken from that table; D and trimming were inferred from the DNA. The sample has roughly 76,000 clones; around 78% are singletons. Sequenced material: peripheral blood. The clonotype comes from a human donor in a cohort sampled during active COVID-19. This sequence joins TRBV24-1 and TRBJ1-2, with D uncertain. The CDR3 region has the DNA TGTGCCACCAGTGCAGCGACCACCTATGGCTACACCTTC. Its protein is CATSAATTYGYTF.